This passage covers 5 T cell receptor beta chains from one sample sequenced in a study of a mutant IDH1 vaccine in newly diagnosed glioma. These receptors' antigens are unknown. Time point denoted: week 11, during vaccination. Topical imiquimod was applied with each vaccine dose, which held 300 ug of mutant IDH1 20-mer peptide. Measured with immunoSEQ multiplex PCR; TCRdb has only the in-frame clones, and not every one. The sample records some 64,000 clones, 75% to 85% being singletons. The material sequenced was PBMCs, taken from a glioma patient whose treatment included an IDH1 peptide vaccine. The receptor source for this set is a man in his fifties or sixties with glioma.

This chain links TRBV7-9 with TRBJ2-5, with 9 bases lining up with TRBD1. Germline V gene data show CDR1 as SEHNR and CDR2 as FQNEAQ (reference sequence). V dropped 5 bases and J dropped 5; count of bases not matched to a gene: 3. This CDR3 is built from 13 residues. CDR3 protein: CASSKTGGETQYF. In DNA form, the CDR3 reads TGTGCCAGCAGCAAGACAGGGGGGGAGACCCAGTACTTC.

This chain uses TRBV6-5 with TRBJ2-7; the match to TRBD1 covers 9 bases. Looked up from germline, CDR1 is MNHEY and CDR2 is SVGAGI. The CDR3 sequence is 15 residues long. The junction had 8 bases not matched to a gene; V was cut back by 2 bases and J by 6 bases. The CDR3 region is CASSYRDRGAFEQYF. The CDR3, as DNA: TGTGCCAGCAGTTACCGTGACAGGGGGGCGTTCGAGCAGTACTTC.

The rearrangement joins TRBV5-1 to TRBJ2-2, with D hard to call. CDR1 and CDR2 from the germline V gene are SGHRS and YFSETQ. With 3 bases removed from V and 3 bases from J, the gap between germline ends came to 0 bases. The CDR3 totals 11 residues. In DNA form, the CDR3 reads TGCGCCAGCAGCTACACCGGGGAGCTGTTTTTT. Its protein product is CASSYTGELFF.

The chain joins TRBV7-8 to TRBJ2-7; 7 bases are shared with TRBD1. The CDR3 covers 14 residues. The junction had 4 bases not matched to a gene; V was cut back by 4 bases and J by 1 base. Germline values: CDR1 SGHVS, CDR2 FQNEAQ. DNA for the CDR3: TGTGCCAGCAGCTCCGGGACAGCGTCCTACGAGCAGTACTTC. It translates to CASSSGTASYEQYF.

A single count supports this clone. This rearrangement joins TRBV9 to TRBJ2-7, with 11 bases matching TRBD2. The junction had 2 bases not matched to a gene; V was cut back by 0 bases and J by 6 bases. The CDR3 runs 14 residues. Germline loops: CDR1 SGDLS, CDR2 YYNGEE. This chain's CDR3 is CASSVEGTSGEQYF. As DNA, the CDR3 is TGTGCCAGCAGCGTAGAAGGGACTAGCGGCGAGCAGTACTTC. Drawing the rest from reference TRBV9 and TRBJ2-7, the complete variable domain is DSGVTQTPKHLITATGQRVTLRCSPRSGDLSVYWYQQSLDQGLQFLIQYYNGEERAKGNILERFSAQQFPDLHSELNLSSLELGDSALYFCASSVEGTSGEQYFGPGTRLTVT.